Listed below are T cell receptor beta chains from one sample, sequenced in a study of cytomegalovirus exposure and HLA in healthy donors. Generated by immunoSEQ multiplex PCR, the TCRdb table keeps only in-frame clones and is missing some. The table shows roughly 120,000 clones, with over 65% occurring only once. Sequencing used PBMCs. Source of these receptors: a woman younger than 45 in good health and CMV-seropositive. Both conserved end residues are part of each CDR3. The order of the fields is J gene, clone size, V gene, D gene, CDR3 DNA, CDR3 protein. The D gene is left open where the match is weak. For some rows the clone size is stated as once, few or many, or as a class when expanded; others skip it.

j_gene: TRBJ2-1
abundance: NA
v_gene: TRBV19
d_gene: TRBD2
CDR3nt: TGTGCCAGTAGTCCCCTAGCGGGGGGGCCCATTGAGCAGTTCTTC
CDR3aa: CASSPLAGGPIEQFF

j_gene: TRBJ2-7
abundance: NA
v_gene: TRBV2
d_gene: TRBD1
CDR3nt: TGTGCCAGCAAGACAGGGAGCGGCGAGCAGTACTTC
CDR3aa: CASKTGSGEQYF

j_gene: TRBJ1-2
abundance: NA
v_gene: TRBV29-1
d_gene: NA
CDR3nt: TGCAGCGTTGAAACGCGTGAGGCGAATGGCTACACCTTC
CDR3aa: CSVETREANGYTF

j_gene: TRBJ1-5
abundance: NA
v_gene: TRBV5-1
d_gene: NA
CDR3nt: TGCGCCAGCAGGAGGGATACAGCCTTCAATCAGCCCCAGCATTTT
CDR3aa: CASRRDTAFNQPQHF

j_gene: TRBJ2-3
abundance: NA
v_gene: TRBV19
d_gene: TRBD1
CDR3nt: TGTGCCAGTAGAAGACAGGGGGGAACAGATACGCAGTATTTT
CDR3aa: CASRRQGGTDTQYF

j_gene: TRBJ1-1
abundance: few
v_gene: TRBV11-3
d_gene: NA
CDR3nt: TGTGCCAGCAGCTTAGGTAGGGGGTCGGCTGAAGCTTTCTTT
CDR3aa: CASSLGRGSAEAFF

j_gene: TRBJ2-7
abundance: NA
v_gene: TRBV7-8
d_gene: NA
CDR3nt: TGTGCCAGCAGCTTAGTTTGGCAGGGATCGGAATCTAACTACGAGCAGTACTTC
CDR3aa: CASSLVWQGSESNYEQYF

j_gene: TRBJ2-1
abundance: NA
v_gene: TRBV4-1
d_gene: TRBD2
CDR3nt: TGCGCCAGCAGCCCCCCTGGGGGTCTAGCGGGGGCCCCCTACAATGAGCAGTTCTTC
CDR3aa: CASSPPGGLAGAPYNEQFF

j_gene: TRBJ2-5
abundance: few
v_gene: TRBV2
d_gene: NA
CDR3nt: TGTGCCAGCAGTCCCAAAGAGACCCAGTACTTC
CDR3aa: CASSPKETQYF

j_gene: TRBJ1-3
abundance: few
v_gene: TRBV4-1
d_gene: NA
CDR3nt: TGCGCCAGCAGCCAAGAGTTGGGGGCGTTTCCTGGAAACACCATATATTTT
CDR3aa: CASSQELGAFPGNTIYF

j_gene: TRBJ1-1
abundance: NA
v_gene: TRBV5-8
d_gene: NA
CDR3nt: TGTGCCAGCAGCTCCCCCGGGGGATCGGGAAGGACTGAAGCTTTCTTT
CDR3aa: CASSSPGGSGRTEAFF

j_gene: TRBJ1-4
abundance: NA
v_gene: TRBV19
d_gene: TRBD1
CDR3nt: TGTGCCAGTAGTACACAGGGGATTGCCGAAAAACTGTTTTTT
CDR3aa: CASSTQGIAEKLFF

j_gene: TRBJ2-3
abundance: once
v_gene: TRBV6-5
d_gene: TRBD1
CDR3nt: TGTGCCAGCAGGCAACAGGGGTATGGCACAGATACGCAGTATTTT
CDR3aa: CASRQQGYGTDTQYF

j_gene: TRBJ1-6
abundance: NA
v_gene: TRBV15
d_gene: NA
CDR3nt: TGTGCCACCAGCAGAGATAAGGTAGAGGTCTCCTATAATTCACCCCTCCACTTT
CDR3aa: CATSRDKVEVSYNSPLHF

j_gene: TRBJ2-3
abundance: NA
v_gene: TRBV7-9
d_gene: NA
CDR3nt: TGTGCCAGCAGCCTATGGGACAAGATCACAGATACGCAGTATTTT
CDR3aa: CASSLWDKITDTQYF

j_gene: TRBJ2-5
abundance: NA
v_gene: TRBV6-4
d_gene: NA
CDR3nt: TGTGCCAGCAGTGACGGGGCTGGAGAGACCCAGTACTTC
CDR3aa: CASSDGAGETQYF

j_gene: TRBJ2-1
abundance: NA
v_gene: TRBV2
d_gene: TRBD2
CDR3nt: TGTGCCAGCGAGGGGACTAGCCTATACAATGAGCAGTTCTTC
CDR3aa: CASEGTSLYNEQFF

j_gene: TRBJ2-5
abundance: NA
v_gene: TRBV9
d_gene: TRBD1
CDR3nt: TGTGCCAGCAGCGCGACAGGGCAAGAGACCCAGTACTTC
CDR3aa: CASSATGQETQYF

j_gene: TRBJ2-7
abundance: NA
v_gene: TRBV15
d_gene: TRBD2
CDR3nt: TGTGCCACCAGGGGAGGGACTAGCGGACCCCCCTACGAGCAGTACTTC
CDR3aa: CATRGGTSGPPYEQYF

j_gene: TRBJ2-1
abundance: NA
v_gene: TRBV9
d_gene: TRBD2
CDR3nt: TGTGCCAGCAACCTACGCGGGAGTGAGCAGTTCTTC
CDR3aa: CASNLRGSEQFF

j_gene: TRBJ1-1
abundance: few
v_gene: TRBV18
d_gene: NA
CDR3nt: TGTGCCAGCTCACCACCAAAAAACATCGAAGCTTTCTTT
CDR3aa: CASSPPKNIEAFF

j_gene: TRBJ1-5
abundance: NA
v_gene: TRBV5-3
d_gene: NA
CDR3nt: TGTGCCAGAAGCAGCCCGGGGCAGCCCCAGCATTTT
CDR3aa: CARSSPGQPQHF

j_gene: TRBJ2-1
abundance: NA
v_gene: TRBV29-1
d_gene: TRBD1
CDR3nt: TGCAGCTTCTATCCGACAGGGGACAACTCCTACAATGAGCAGTTCTTC
CDR3aa: CSFYPTGDNSYNEQFF

j_gene: TRBJ2-7
abundance: NA
v_gene: TRBV6-5
d_gene: NA
CDR3nt: TGTGCCAGCAGTTACTCAACAGGGGACTGGGACGAGCAGTACTTC
CDR3aa: CASSYSTGDWDEQYF

j_gene: TRBJ1-2
abundance: NA
v_gene: TRBV11-2
d_gene: NA
CDR3nt: TGTGCCAGCAGCTTCCCCCTGGCTGATATGAACTATGGCTACACCTTC
CDR3aa: CASSFPLADMNYGYTF

j_gene: TRBJ2-1
abundance: NA
v_gene: TRBV28
d_gene: TRBD2
CDR3nt: TGTGCCAGCAGTTTACTCGATCTCTGGGGTAGCGGGAGGAACAATGAGCAGTTCTTC
CDR3aa: CASSLLDLWGSGRNNEQFF

j_gene: TRBJ1-3
abundance: NA
v_gene: TRBV9
d_gene: NA
CDR3nt: TGTGCCAGCAGCGTAGCCGCAGGGACAGGAAACACCATATATTTT
CDR3aa: CASSVAAGTGNTIYF

j_gene: TRBJ1-1
abundance: few
v_gene: TRBV6-5
d_gene: TRBD1
CDR3nt: TGTGCCAGCAGTTATACGACAGGGGAGGTCACTGAAGCTTTCTTT
CDR3aa: CASSYTTGEVTEAFF

j_gene: TRBJ2-5
abundance: NA
v_gene: TRBV5-8
d_gene: TRBD1
CDR3nt: TGTGCCAGCAGCTCAAGGACAGGGGGCGGGGAGACCCAGTACTTC
CDR3aa: CASSSRTGGGETQYF

j_gene: TRBJ1-5
abundance: NA
v_gene: TRBV7-2
d_gene: NA
CDR3nt: TGTGCCAGCGGCTACCGGGAGCTCAATCAGCCCCAGCATTTT
CDR3aa: CASGYRELNQPQHF

j_gene: TRBJ2-1
abundance: NA
v_gene: TRBV11-3
d_gene: NA
CDR3nt: TGTGCCAGCGGGCTAGCGACGAGCTCCTACAATGAGCAGTTCTTC
CDR3aa: CASGLATSSYNEQFF

j_gene: TRBJ2-5
abundance: NA
v_gene: TRBV5-4
d_gene: TRBD1
CDR3nt: TGTGCCAGCAGCTTGGACGACAGGGGAGAGACCCAGTACTTC
CDR3aa: CASSLDDRGETQYF

j_gene: TRBJ2-1
abundance: NA
v_gene: TRBV11-2
d_gene: NA
CDR3nt: TGTGCCAGCAGCTTAGAACGGAATGAGCAGTTCTTC
CDR3aa: CASSLERNEQFF

j_gene: TRBJ1-1
abundance: few
v_gene: TRBV12-5
d_gene: TRBD1
CDR3nt: TGTGCTAGTGGTTCGTACTTGGGACAGCTTAACACTGAAGCTTTCTTT
CDR3aa: CASGSYLGQLNTEAFF

j_gene: TRBJ1-2
abundance: NA
v_gene: TRBV6-6
d_gene: NA
CDR3nt: TGTGCCAGCAGTTACTCCGTCTACTATGGCTACACCTTC
CDR3aa: CASSYSVYYGYTF

j_gene: TRBJ1-1
abundance: NA
v_gene: TRBV4-1
d_gene: TRBD1
CDR3nt: TGCGCCAGCAGCCAAGGAGGGGGCGACAGGGGCGGAAGGAACACTGAAGCTTTCTTT
CDR3aa: CASSQGGGDRGGRNTEAFF

j_gene: TRBJ2-5
abundance: once
v_gene: TRBV7-8
d_gene: NA
CDR3nt: TGTGCCAGCAGCTTAGGCAGACAAGAGACCCAGTACTTC
CDR3aa: CASSLGRQETQYF

j_gene: TRBJ2-1
abundance: few
v_gene: TRBV7-9
d_gene: TRBD2
CDR3nt: TGTGCCAGCAGCTTAATGGGGGGGGCCTACAATGAGCAGTTCTTC
CDR3aa: CASSLMGGAYNEQFF

j_gene: TRBJ2-3
abundance: NA
v_gene: TRBV6-4
d_gene: TRBD2
CDR3nt: TGTGCCAGCAGCCCGGGGGGTGGAGATACGCAGTATTTT
CDR3aa: CASSPGGGDTQYF

j_gene: TRBJ2-7
abundance: NA
v_gene: TRBV11-3
d_gene: NA
CDR3nt: TGTGCCAGCCCGGGTCTGCAGTACTTC
CDR3aa: CASPGLQYF

j_gene: TRBJ2-1
abundance: NA
v_gene: TRBV19
d_gene: TRBD1
CDR3nt: TGTGCCAGTAGTATGGGACTGACAGGGGGCAACTACAATGAGCAGTTCTTC
CDR3aa: CASSMGLTGGNYNEQFF

j_gene: TRBJ1-2
abundance: NA
v_gene: TRBV5-1
d_gene: TRBD1
CDR3nt: TGCGCCAGCAGCTTTGGGCAGGGGGCAAGTGGCTACACCTTC
CDR3aa: CASSFGQGASGYTF

j_gene: TRBJ1-2
abundance: NA
v_gene: TRBV4-1
d_gene: NA
CDR3nt: TGCGCCAGCAGCCAACCTACGGAGGGTTTTAACTATGGCTACACCTTC
CDR3aa: CASSQPTEGFNYGYTF

j_gene: TRBJ1-1
abundance: NA
v_gene: TRBV6-1
d_gene: NA
CDR3nt: TGTGCCAGCAGTGGGTCGGGACTTTTGGGGAACATGAACACTGAAGCTTTCTTT
CDR3aa: CASSGSGLLGNMNTEAFF

j_gene: TRBJ2-2
abundance: few
v_gene: TRBV18
d_gene: NA
CDR3nt: TGTGCCAGCTCACCCCGGGTCACCGGGGAGCTGTTTTTT
CDR3aa: CASSPRVTGELFF

j_gene: TRBJ1-1
abundance: NA
v_gene: TRBV19
d_gene: NA
CDR3nt: TGTGCCAGTAGCCGAGTCTCGAACACTGAAGCTTTCTTT
CDR3aa: CASSRVSNTEAFF

j_gene: TRBJ1-4
abundance: NA
v_gene: TRBV10-2
d_gene: TRBD1
CDR3nt: TGCGCCAGCAGTGAAGAGGGCCAGGGGGAGAAACTGTTTTTT
CDR3aa: CASSEEGQGEKLFF

j_gene: TRBJ1-2
abundance: NA
v_gene: TRBV6-5
d_gene: TRBD1
CDR3nt: TGTGCCAGCAGTTTAGGACAGGGACATGGCTACACCTTC
CDR3aa: CASSLGQGHGYTF

j_gene: TRBJ2-7
abundance: once
v_gene: TRBV5-6
d_gene: NA
CDR3nt: TGTGCCAGCAGACGAGGGACTCTTTACGAGCAGTACTTC
CDR3aa: CASRRGTLYEQYF

j_gene: TRBJ1-3
abundance: once
v_gene: TRBV5-4
d_gene: NA
CDR3nt: TGTGCCAGCAGCTTGTTAGAGGGAAACACCATATATTTT
CDR3aa: CASSLLEGNTIYF

j_gene: TRBJ1-6
abundance: NA
v_gene: TRBV13
d_gene: NA
CDR3nt: TGTGCCAGCAGCTTAACCGAGAATTCACCCCTCCACTTT
CDR3aa: CASSLTENSPLHF

j_gene: TRBJ2-1
abundance: NA
v_gene: TRBV9
d_gene: TRBD1
CDR3nt: TGTGCCAGCAGCGTAACCGGGACAGGGTCCTACAATGAGCAGTTCTTC
CDR3aa: CASSVTGTGSYNEQFF

j_gene: TRBJ2-7
abundance: few
v_gene: TRBV30
d_gene: NA
CDR3nt: TGTGCCTGGAGTGTTGCGGCCCTCTACGAGCAGTACTTC
CDR3aa: CAWSVAALYEQYF

j_gene: TRBJ1-1
abundance: NA
v_gene: TRBV6-5
d_gene: TRBD1
CDR3nt: TGTGCCAGCAGTTACTCGGGACAGGGGACGAACACTGAAGCTTTCTTT
CDR3aa: CASSYSGQGTNTEAFF

j_gene: TRBJ1-1
abundance: NA
v_gene: TRBV19
d_gene: TRBD1
CDR3nt: TGTGCCTCTCCCCCGGGCCTGGGACAGGGGGACACTGAAGCTTTCTTT
CDR3aa: CASPPGLGQGDTEAFF